A selection of T cell receptor beta chains follows, all from one sample in a study of T cells in localized non-small cell lung cancer. Profiled with immunoSEQ multiplex PCR; TCRdb holds only in-frame clones, not every one. Among fewer than 40,000 clones listed, 70% to 90% were seen once. The sample in question was peripheral blood mononuclear cells, obtained before any cancer treatment. All receptors derive from a woman aged 40-69 years with stage III lung adenocarcinoma. CDR3s include the opening cysteine and the closing phenylalanine or tryptophan. The order of the fields is clone size, D gene, V gene, J gene, CDR3 DNA, CDR3 protein. A D gene is named only where the DNA matches it firmly. Where a row states a size, it is once, few, many or the class of an expanded clone; other rows omit it.

-	-	TRBV9	TRBJ1-2	TGTGCCAGCAGCGTAGCTACGGATTCCAGCTATGGCTACACCTTC	CASSVATDSSYGYTF
-	-	TRBV30	TRBJ1-4	TGTGCCTGGGGGCGGTCGTCAGAAAAACTGTTTTTT	CAWGRSSEKLFF
-	-	TRBV11-2	TRBJ2-1	TGTGCCAGCAGCTTAGATCCGGGGGCGTACAATGAGCAGTTCTTC	CASSLDPGAYNEQFF
-	-	TRBV9	TRBJ1-2	TGTGCCAGCAGCCCCCGGACGGGAGGCTACACCTTC	CASSPRTGGYTF
medium-sized	-	TRBV6-1	TRBJ1-3	TGTGCCAGCAGTGTTGACGGAACCTCTGGAAACACCATATATTTT	CASSVDGTSGNTIYF
-	TRBD1	TRBV19	TRBJ1-6	TGTGCCAGTAGTACTGACAGGGTAGAATCACCCCTCCACTTT	CASSTDRVESPLHF
-	-	TRBV11-3	TRBJ2-2	TGTGCCAGCAGCCCCCGACACGGGGAGCTGTTTTTT	CASSPRHGELFF
-	-	TRBV14	TRBJ2-5	TGTGCCAGCAGCCAAGAGGGGCGTCCCAGGGAGACCCAGTACTTC	CASSQEGRPRETQYF
-	-	TRBV30	TRBJ2-1	TGTGCCTGGAGTGGAGGGGGGGAGCAGTTCTTC	CAWSGGGEQFF
-	TRBD1	TRBV7-2	TRBJ2-1	TGTGCCAGCGGCCCCAGGGGGTACAATGAGCAGTTCTTC	CASGPRGYNEQFF
-	-	TRBV4-1	TRBJ2-3	TGCGCCAGCAGCGTCAGGGGAACTGCAGATACGCAGTATTTT	CASSVRGTADTQYF
-	TRBD1	TRBV30	TRBJ2-6	TGTGCCTGGAGTGTAGCACAGGGGCCTAGCTCTGGGGCCAACGTCCTGACTTTC	CAWSVAQGPSSGANVLTF
once	-	TRBV7-9	TRBJ2-3	TGTGCCAGCAGCTTAGAAGGCTACACAGATACGCAGTATTTT	CASSLEGYTDTQYF
-	-	TRBV11-2	TRBJ1-2	TGTGCCAGCAGCTTCATTAACTATGGCTACACCTTC	CASSFINYGYTF
-	TRBD1	TRBV7-2	TRBJ1-3	TGTGCCAGCAGCTTAGAACAGGGGGTATCTGGAAACACCATATATTTT	CASSLEQGVSGNTIYF
-	-	TRBV5-1	TRBJ1-4	TGCGCCAGCAGCTTGGCCCTCGCGGGGGCTAATGAAAAACTGTTTTTT	CASSLALAGANEKLFF
few	-	TRBV21-1	TRBJ1-6	TGTGCCAGCAGTCCTTGGACAGGAGGATCACCCCTCCACTTT	CASSPWTGGSPLHF
-	-	TRBV30	TRBJ1-5	TGTGCCTGGAGTGTCGGTAGGAATCAGCCCCAGCATTTT	CAWSVGRNQPQHF
-	-	TRBV27	TRBJ1-4	TGTGCCACCTCGTACAGGACTAATGAAAAACTGTTTTTT	CATSYRTNEKLFF
-	-	TRBV5-6	TRBJ2-7	TGTGCCAGCAGCCGTCTTACTTGGGAGCAGTACTTC	CASSRLTWEQYF
-	-	TRBV27	TRBJ1-1	TGTGCCAGCAGGAAGATACAAGTTACTGAAGCTTTCTTT	CASRKIQVTEAFF
once	-	TRBV2	TRBJ2-3	TGTGCCGGGGAGATTCCCACAGATACGCAGTATTTT	CAGEIPTDTQYF
-	-	TRBV18	TRBJ2-3	TGTGCCAGCTCATCCCGGACTTCCACAGATACGCAGTATTTT	CASSSRTSTDTQYF
once	TRBD2	TRBV18	TRBJ2-3	TGTGCCAGCTCACCGGCGGGAGGGCCTGCAGATACGCAGTATTTT	CASSPAGGPADTQYF
-	-	TRBV7-9	TRBJ1-6	TGTGCCAGCAGCTTAGCGGACAGTTTCGGTCTCCTCCACTTT	CASSLADSFGLLHF
-	TRBD1	TRBV11-2	TRBJ1-2	TGTGCCAGCAGCCCGACCGGACAGGGCTATGGCTACACCTTC	CASSPTGQGYGYTF
-	-	TRBV9	TRBJ2-7	TGTGCCAGCAGCGTAGGTGCGGCCTTTCCCTACGAGCAGTACTTC	CASSVGAAFPYEQYF
-	TRBD2	TRBV9	TRBJ2-1	TGTGCCAGCAGCGTAGCGGTCCCAGCGGGAGTGAATGAGCAGTTCTTC	CASSVAVPAGVNEQFF
few	TRBD1	TRBV28	TRBJ2-7	TGTGCCAGCAGTTCGCCAACAGGGGGCACCTACGAGCAGTACTTC	CASSSPTGGTYEQYF
-	-	TRBV5-6	TRBJ2-3	TGTGCCAGCAGCTTCCGGCGGGGAGCTACAGATACGCAGTATTTT	CASSFRRGATDTQYF
-	TRBD1	TRBV5-6	TRBJ1-4	TGTGCCAGCATCAACCGGGACAGGGGGGGAAAACTGTTTTTT	CASINRDRGGKLFF
few	-	TRBV4-3	TRBJ1-1	TGCGCCAGCAGTTACGGACAGACGACTGAAGCTTTCTTT	CASSYGQTTEAFF
once	-	TRBV27	TRBJ2-2	TGTGCCAGCAGTTTAGGATCCCCAGCGGAGCTGTTTTTT	CASSLGSPAELFF
-	-	TRBV7-2	TRBJ2-4	TGTGCCAGCAGCTTTATTGAACGGGAGCCCTCCTCTAACATTCAGTACTTC	CASSFIEREPSSNIQYF
-	-	TRBV19	TRBJ1-2	TGTGCCAGTACTTTTGATGGTGTTCAGGCCGCTCCATGGGGCAACTATGGCTACACCTTC	CASTFDGVQAAPWGNYGYTF
-	-	TRBV27	TRBJ2-2	TGTGCCAGCATAAAGGCCGGGGAGCTGTTTTTT	CASIKAGELFF
-	TRBD1	TRBV4-1	TRBJ1-1	TGCGCCAGCAGCCCCGGACAGGGAAGAACTGAAGCTTTCTTT	CASSPGQGRTEAFF
-	TRBD1	TRBV29-1	TRBJ1-2	TGCAGCGCCCGGGACAGGGGGATCTATGGCTACACCTTC	CSARDRGIYGYTF
-	-	TRBV7-3	TRBJ2-6	TGTGCCAGCAGCTTAATCCCAGGGGCTGGGGCCAACGTCCTGACTTTC	CASSLIPGAGANVLTF
-	-	TRBV5-1	TRBJ2-1	TGCGCCAGCAGCTTCAGCGGGTACTCCTACAATGAGCAGTTCTTC	CASSFSGYSYNEQFF
-	TRBD1	TRBV10-3	TRBJ1-3	TGTGCCATCAGGGGACAGCAGGCGGACACCATATATTTT	CAIRGQQADTIYF